This T cell receptor beta chain appears in the sequencing data of a study of CD8+ T cells in alopecia areata. At the level of the study: After 6 to 18 months of tofacitinib, follow-up continued 6 months off drug.

RNA extraction was followed by reverse transcription into cDNA, which acted as the sequencing template. Here immunoSEQ multiplex PCR was the method, and the copy in TCRdb shows in-frame clones only, minus some. Of 170,000 or so clones in the sample, about 53% were seen once. Stated treatment: oral pan-JAK inhibitor, 5-10 mg twice daily. Germline CDR1 and CDR2: MGHRA and YSYEKL. The CDR3 contains 15 residues. Trimming shortened V by 0 bases and J by 4 bases, and 12 bases separated the two germline ends. The receptor comes from a human donor with alopecia areata. Sequenced material: CD8+ T cells sorted from blood, taken at week 24, from a patient treated with tofacitinib. The rearrangement links TRBV4-1 to TRBJ1-2, with D maybe TRBD1 (5 bases). CDR3 in DNA: TGCGCCAGCAGCCAAGAGCAGGCCGGGGGCTATGGCTACACCTTC. Translation: CASSQEQAGGYGYTF.